The 16 T cell receptor beta chains below were found in one sample sequenced in a study of response to subunit inactivated influenza vaccine. One entry per CDR3 protein results from TCRdb running MiXCR on the RT-PCR reads. The table has hundreds of thousands of distinct CDR3 sequences, about 11% seen once. The same data also contributed to another study, on T cells expressing NK-cell markers. From that report: 5'RACE template switching with UMIs generated TCR beta cDNA.

Sequencing used PBMCs from blood, obtained on the day of vaccination. Receptors were obtained from a man aged 45-65 years who received an inactivated influenza vaccine.

This clonotype occurred a few times. This chain links TRBV29-1 with TRBJ2-1; D is ambiguous. Germline loops: CDR1 SQVTM, CDR2 ANQGSEA. There are 10 residues in the CDR3. Trimming left V 3 bases short and J 9 bases short, with 6 bases between. For the CDR3, the DNA is TGCAGCGTTGAGGTCACTGAGCAGTTCTTC. Translation gives CSVEVTEQFF.

The chain couples TRBV20-1 to TRBJ2-7; 9 positions match TRBD1. V shed 3 bases, J shed 4 bases, and the junction held 10 bases outside the gene matches. The CDR3 is 15 residues long. The germline gives CDR1 DFQATT, CDR2 SNEGSKA (reference sequence). The CDR3 region is CSARRSGTGTYEQYF. The CDR3 DNA reads as TGCAGTGCTAGGAGATCCGGGACAGGGACTTACGAGCAGTACTTC.

This clonotype has a handful of counts. V is TRBV25-1 and J is TRBJ2-1; 8 nucleotides align to TRBD2. J gave up 9 bases and V 5 bases, and 12 bases lay outside the gene matches. The CDR3 totals 15 residues. The V gene's germline CDR1 is MGHDK and CDR2 SYGVNS. In nucleotides, the CDR3 is TGTGCCAGCAGTTCCGGAGCGGGAGCTTACCGTGAGCAGTTCTTC. Translated: CASSSGAGAYREQFF.

This clonotype was seen only a few times. The chain carries TRBV6-2 or TRBV6-3 and TRBJ2-7; perhaps TRBD2 as D (5 bases). The CDR3 totals 15 residues. The V gene lost 6 bases and the J gene lost 0 bases, with 15 bases spanning the gap. Germline CDR1 is MNHEY and CDR2 is SVGEGT. Written as DNA, the CDR3 is TGTGCCAGCAGAACCGGTCCGGGGAGCTCCTACGAGCAGTACTTC. Translating gives CASRTGPGSSYEQYF.

The chain has TRBV12-3 or TRBV12-4 and TRBJ1-2; 7 bases are a match to TRBD1. CDR3 length equals 13 residues. V lost 6 bases, J lost 4 bases, and 5 bases stayed unmatched. CDR3 in amino acids: CASSTQGIYGYTF. CDR3 DNA: TGTGCCAGCAGCACACAGGGGATCTATGGCTACACCTTC.

This clonotype occurred many times. This sequence joins TRBV6-5 and TRBJ2-7; D remains ambiguous. Germline CDR1 and CDR2: MNHEY and SVGAGI. The CDR3 length is 12 residues. Trimming took 6 bases from V and 1 from J, leaving 7 bases between them. CDR3: CASREGSYEQYF. The CDR3 DNA follows: TGTGCCAGCAGGGAAGGATCCTACGAGCAGTACTTC.

The chain links TRBV28 to TRBJ2-7; D unresolved. The CDR3 totals 12 residues. CDR1 is MDHEN, CDR2 SYDVKM, per germline. Trimming took 3 bases from V and 5 from J, leaving 8 bases between them. The CDR3 spells CASSFRLDEQYF. CDR3 nucleotide sequence: TGTGCCAGCAGTTTCAGATTAGACGAGCAGTACTTC. Supplemented by reference TRBV28 and TRBJ2-7, the full variable domain reads DVKVTQSSRYLVKRTGEKVFLECVQDMDHENMFWYRQDPGLGLRLIYFSYDVKMKEKGDIPEGYSVSREKKERFSLILESASTNQTSMYLCASSFRLDEQYFGPGTRLTVT.

This clonotype was detected only a few times. V usage is TRBV6-6 and J usage is TRBJ2-3; D remains unclear. The CDR3 loop spans 13 amino acids. Germline-derived CDR1 and CDR2 are MNHNY and SVGAGI (reference sequence). Trimming removed 2 bases at V and 2 bases at J, with 5 bases between. This CDR3 is CASSYPATDTQYF. CDR3 DNA sequence: TGTGCCAGCAGTTACCCTGCCACAGATACGCAGTATTTT.

This clonotype appeared a few times. The V and J genes are TRBV27 and TRBJ1-2, with a weak D call TRBD1 (5 bases). This CDR3 has 13 residues. Germline V lookup: CDR1 MNHEY, CDR2 SMNVEV (reference sequence). The V end was cut by 4 bases, the J end by 4 bases, with 10 bases between. CDR3 protein: CASSSLGTYGYTF. The DNA for the CDR3 is TGTGCCAGCAGTTCCTTAGGGACCTATGGCTACACCTTC.

The chain recombines TRBV11-1 with TRBJ2-1, with TRBD2 identical over 12 bases. CDR3 length: 20 amino acids. Germline assignment: CDR1 SGHAT and CDR2 FQDESV (reference sequence). With 5 bases clipped from V and 0 bases from J, the junction kept 14 bases outside the gene matches. CDR3 loop: CASSGPQTSGGQSSYNEQFF. Written as DNA, the CDR3 is TGTGCCAGCAGCGGTCCACAGACTAGCGGGGGCCAAAGCTCCTACAATGAGCAGTTCTTC. Complete variable domain (other parts from reference TRBV11-1 and TRBJ2-1): EAEVAQSPRYKITEKSQAVAFWCDPISGHATLYWYRQILGQGPELLVQFQDESVVDDSQLPKDRFSAERLKGVDSTLKIQPAELGDSAMYLCASSGPQTSGGQSSYNEQFFGPGTRLTVL.

This chain uses TRBV7-2 with TRBJ2-1, with D possibly matching TRBD1 (6 bases). V was shortened by 4 bases and J by 2 bases, with 15 bases between the two germline ends. The CDR3 length is 16 residues. Germline CDR1 is SGHTA and CDR2 is FQGNSA. The DNA for the CDR3 is TGTGCCAGCAGCTCATTCCCCAGGGGACCCTACAATGAGCAGTTCTTC. Protein: CASSSFPRGPYNEQFF. The variable domain in full, completed from reference TRBV7-2 and TRBJ2-1, reads GAGVSQSPSNKVTEKGKDVELRCDPISGHTALYWYRQSLGQGLEFLIYFQGNSAPDKSGLPSDRFSAERTGGSVSTLTIQRTQQEDSAVYLCASSSFPRGPYNEQFFGPGTRLTVL.

Ten or more counts support this clonotype. The rearrangement links TRBV9 to TRBJ2-1; perhaps D is TRBD1 or TRBD2 (6 bases each). Per the germline V gene, CDR1 is SGDLS and CDR2 is YYNGEE. V lost 0 bases and J 6 bases, leaving 16 bases between the germline ends. This CDR3 comprises 16 residues. This CDR3 reads CASSVDYGGTGNEQFF. The CDR3 DNA follows: TGTGCCAGCAGCGTAGATTACGGGGGCACGGGCAATGAGCAGTTCTTC.

The V and J genes are TRBV6-5 and TRBJ2-1, with D uncertain. Germline V gene data show CDR1 as MNHEY and CDR2 as SVGAGI. CDR3 size: 16 residues. The ends were cut back, 0 bases at V and 7 bases at J, with 16 bases in the middle. The CDR3 nucleotides are TGTGCCAGCAGTTACTCGAGGCTCAGGCTGGGGAATGAGCAGTTCTTC. It codes for CASSYSRLRLGNEQFF.

The chain combines TRBV20-1 with TRBJ1-3; D unclear. Trimming cost V 1 base and J 2 bases, with 9 bases left between them. The germline gives CDR1 DFQATT, CDR2 SNEGSKA (reference sequence). The CDR3 consists of 14 residues. The CDR3 sequence is CSARGSQAGNTIYF. For the CDR3, the DNA is TGCAGTGCTAGAGGTTCGCAAGCTGGAAACACCATATATTTT.

J is TRBJ2-6 and V is TRBV18, with a weak D call TRBD1 (5 bases). This CDR3 is 14 amino acids long. The V end lost 6 bases, the J end lost 2 bases, and 8 bases lay between the germline ends. Germline V gives CDR1 KGHSH, CDR2 LQKENI. CDR3 sequence (DNA): TGTGCCAGCTCGTCCAGGGCTGGGGCCAACGTCCTGACTTTC. Its translation: CASSSRAGANVLTF.

This clonotype was counted only a few times. The chain recombines TRBV20-1 with TRBJ1-5; maybe TRBD1 (6 bases). CDR1 DFQATT and CDR2 SNEGSKA come from the germline V gene (reference sequence). V lost 1 base to trimming and J lost 1 base, with 14 bases between them. The CDR3 runs 16 residues. The CDR3 loop is CSARGGTGASNQPQHF. The CDR3 nucleotides read TGCAGTGCTAGAGGGGGGACGGGGGCAAGCAATCAGCCCCAGCATTTT.